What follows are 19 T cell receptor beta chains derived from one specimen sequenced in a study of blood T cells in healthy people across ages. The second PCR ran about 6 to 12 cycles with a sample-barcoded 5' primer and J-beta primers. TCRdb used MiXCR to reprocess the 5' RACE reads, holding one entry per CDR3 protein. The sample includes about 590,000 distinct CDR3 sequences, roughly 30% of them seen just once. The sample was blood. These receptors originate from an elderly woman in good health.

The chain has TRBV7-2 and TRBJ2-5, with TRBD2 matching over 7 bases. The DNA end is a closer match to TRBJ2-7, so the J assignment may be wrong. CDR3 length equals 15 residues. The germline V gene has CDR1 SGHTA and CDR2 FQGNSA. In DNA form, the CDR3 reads TGTGCCAGCAGCTTATATGGGGGAGGGCCATACGAGCAGTACTTC. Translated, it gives CASSLYGGGPYEQYF.

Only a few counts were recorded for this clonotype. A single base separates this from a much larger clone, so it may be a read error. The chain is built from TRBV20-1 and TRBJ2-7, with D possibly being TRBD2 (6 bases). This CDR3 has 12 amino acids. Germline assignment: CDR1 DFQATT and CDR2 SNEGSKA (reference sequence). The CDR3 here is CRASASTYEQYF. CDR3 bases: TGCAGGGCTAGCGCCAGCACCTACGAGCAGTACTTC.

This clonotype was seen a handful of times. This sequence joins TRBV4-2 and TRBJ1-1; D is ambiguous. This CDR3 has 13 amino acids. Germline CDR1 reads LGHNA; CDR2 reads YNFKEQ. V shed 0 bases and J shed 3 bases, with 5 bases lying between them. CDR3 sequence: CASSQDQDTEAFF. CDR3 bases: TGTGCCAGCAGCCAAGACCAGGACACTGAAGCTTTCTTT.

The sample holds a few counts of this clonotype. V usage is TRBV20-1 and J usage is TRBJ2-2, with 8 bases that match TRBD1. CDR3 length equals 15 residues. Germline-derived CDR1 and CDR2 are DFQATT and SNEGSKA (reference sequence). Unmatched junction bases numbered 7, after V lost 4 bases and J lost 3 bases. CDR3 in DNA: TGCAGTGCTACCATTCCGGGACAGGACACCGGGGAGCTGTTTTTT. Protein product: CSATIPGQDTGELFF.

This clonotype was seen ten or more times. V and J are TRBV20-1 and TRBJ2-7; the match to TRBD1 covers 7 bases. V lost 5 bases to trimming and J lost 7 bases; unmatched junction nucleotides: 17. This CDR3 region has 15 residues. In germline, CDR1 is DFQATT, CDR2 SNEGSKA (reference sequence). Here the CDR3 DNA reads TGCAGTGCTTCTTTCCGACAGGGTAGGGGTGGTGAGCAGTACTTC. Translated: CSASFRQGRGGEQYF.

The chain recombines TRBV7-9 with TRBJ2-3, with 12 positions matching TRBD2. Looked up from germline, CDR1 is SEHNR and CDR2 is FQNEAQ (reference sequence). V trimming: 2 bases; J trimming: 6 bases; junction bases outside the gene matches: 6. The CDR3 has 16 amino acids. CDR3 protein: CASSLRLAGAWDTQYF. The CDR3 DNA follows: TGTGCCAGCAGCTTACGACTAGCGGGGGCTTGGGATACGCAGTATTTT.

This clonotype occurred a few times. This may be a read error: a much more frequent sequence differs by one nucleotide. In nucleotides, the CDR3 is TGTGCCAGCAGCTTAGGGACTTACTCCTACAATGAGCAGTACTTC. This codes for CASSLGTYSYNEQYF. V and J are TRBV7-2 and TRBJ2-1; weak D call: TRBD2 (5 bases). Near its end, the DNA agrees better with TRBJ2-7, so the J call may be wrong. CDR1 and CDR2 from the germline V gene are SGHTA and FQGNSA. This CDR3 region has 15 residues.

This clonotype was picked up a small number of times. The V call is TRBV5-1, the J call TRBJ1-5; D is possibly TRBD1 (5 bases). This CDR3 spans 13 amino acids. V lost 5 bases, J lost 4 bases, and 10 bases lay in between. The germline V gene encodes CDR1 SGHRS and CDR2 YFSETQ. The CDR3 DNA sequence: TGCGCCAGCAGAATGGAGGGGAATCAGCCCCAGCATTTT. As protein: CASRMEGNQPQHF.

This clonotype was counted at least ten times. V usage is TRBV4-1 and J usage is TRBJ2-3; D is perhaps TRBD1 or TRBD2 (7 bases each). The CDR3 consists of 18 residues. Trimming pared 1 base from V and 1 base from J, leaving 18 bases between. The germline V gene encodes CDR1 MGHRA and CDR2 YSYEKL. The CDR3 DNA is TGCGCCAGCAGCCAAGTAGCACCCAGGGGGAGGGGCACAGATACGCAGTATTTT. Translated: CASSQVAPRGRGTDTQYF.

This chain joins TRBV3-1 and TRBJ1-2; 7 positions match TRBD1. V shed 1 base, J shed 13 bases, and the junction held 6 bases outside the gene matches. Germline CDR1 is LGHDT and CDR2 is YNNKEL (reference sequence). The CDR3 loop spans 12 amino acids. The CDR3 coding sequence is TGTGCCAGCAGCCAAGCTGGGGACAGCGGCACCTTC. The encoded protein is CASSQAGDSGTF.

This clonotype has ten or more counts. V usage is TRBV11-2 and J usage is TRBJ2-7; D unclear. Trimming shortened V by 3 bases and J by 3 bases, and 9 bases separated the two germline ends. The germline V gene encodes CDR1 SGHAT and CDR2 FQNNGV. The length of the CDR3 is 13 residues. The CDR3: CASSFPSGYEQYF. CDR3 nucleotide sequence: TGTGCCAGCAGCTTCCCATCGGGCTACGAGCAGTACTTC.

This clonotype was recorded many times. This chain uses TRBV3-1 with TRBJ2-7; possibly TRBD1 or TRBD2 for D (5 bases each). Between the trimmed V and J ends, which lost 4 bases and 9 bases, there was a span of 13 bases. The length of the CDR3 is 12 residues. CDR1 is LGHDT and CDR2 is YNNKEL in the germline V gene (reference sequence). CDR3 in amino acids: CASSRGDGGQYF. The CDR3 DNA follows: TGTGCCAGCAGCCGAGGGGACGGCGGGCAGTACTTC.

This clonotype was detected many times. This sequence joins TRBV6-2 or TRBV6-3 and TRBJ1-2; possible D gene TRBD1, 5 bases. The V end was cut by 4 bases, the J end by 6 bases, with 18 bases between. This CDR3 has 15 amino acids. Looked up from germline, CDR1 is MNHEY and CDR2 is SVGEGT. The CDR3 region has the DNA TGTGCCAGCAGTTCCCACTTGGGGCACACGGATGGCTACACCTTC. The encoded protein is CASSSHLGHTDGYTF.

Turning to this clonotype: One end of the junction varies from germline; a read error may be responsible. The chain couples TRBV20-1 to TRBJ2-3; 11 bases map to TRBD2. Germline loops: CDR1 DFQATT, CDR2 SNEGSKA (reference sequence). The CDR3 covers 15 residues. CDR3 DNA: TGCAGTGCTCTTCCCCTAGCGGGGGGCACAGGTACGCAGTATTTT. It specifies CSALPLAGGTGTQYF.

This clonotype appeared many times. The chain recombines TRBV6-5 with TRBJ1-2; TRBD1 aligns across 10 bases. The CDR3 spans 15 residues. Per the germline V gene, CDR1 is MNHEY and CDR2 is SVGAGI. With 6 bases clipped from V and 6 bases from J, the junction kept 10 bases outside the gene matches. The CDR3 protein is CASSNRQGATDGYTF. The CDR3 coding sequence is TGTGCCAGCAGCAACCGACAGGGGGCAACCGATGGCTACACCTTC.

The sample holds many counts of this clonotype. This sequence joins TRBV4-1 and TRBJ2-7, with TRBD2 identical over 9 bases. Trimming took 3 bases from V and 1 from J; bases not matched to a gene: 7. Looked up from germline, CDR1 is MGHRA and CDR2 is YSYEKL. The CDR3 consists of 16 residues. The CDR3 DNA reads TGCGCCAGCAGCCACCGGGTTAGCGGGGGTTCCTACGAGCAGTACTTC. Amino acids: CASSHRVSGGSYEQYF.

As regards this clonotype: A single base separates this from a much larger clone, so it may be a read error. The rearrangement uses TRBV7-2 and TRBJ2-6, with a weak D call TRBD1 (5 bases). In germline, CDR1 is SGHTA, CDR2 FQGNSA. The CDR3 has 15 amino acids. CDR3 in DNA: TGTGCCAGCAGCTCAGACCCGGCTGGGGCCAACGTCCGGACTTTC. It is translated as CASSSDPAGANVRTF.

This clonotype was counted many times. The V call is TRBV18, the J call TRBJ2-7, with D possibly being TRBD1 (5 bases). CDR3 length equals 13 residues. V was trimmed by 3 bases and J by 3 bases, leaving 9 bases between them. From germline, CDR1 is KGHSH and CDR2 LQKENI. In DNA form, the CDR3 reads TGTGCCAGCTCACCCCCTCAGGGCTACGAGCAGTACTTC. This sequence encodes CASSPPQGYEQYF.

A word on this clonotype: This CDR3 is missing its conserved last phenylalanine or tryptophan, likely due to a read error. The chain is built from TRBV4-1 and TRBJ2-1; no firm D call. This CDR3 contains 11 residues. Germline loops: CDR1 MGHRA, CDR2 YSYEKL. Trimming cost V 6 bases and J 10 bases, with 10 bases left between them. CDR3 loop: CASSQWQEQFL. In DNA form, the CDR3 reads TGCGCCAGCAGTCAATGGCAAGAGCAGTTCTTA.